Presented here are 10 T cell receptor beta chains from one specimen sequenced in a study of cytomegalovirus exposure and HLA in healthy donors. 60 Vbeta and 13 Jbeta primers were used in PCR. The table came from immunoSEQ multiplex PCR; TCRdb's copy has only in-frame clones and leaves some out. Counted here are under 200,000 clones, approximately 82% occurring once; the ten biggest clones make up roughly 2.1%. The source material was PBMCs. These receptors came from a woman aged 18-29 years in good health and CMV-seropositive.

The CDR3 DNA reads TGTGCCAGCAGCGTAAAAGGCCGGACAGGGGTTTCAGATACGCAGTATTTT. This encodes CASSVKGRTGVSDTQYF. The rearrangement links TRBV9 to TRBJ2-3; TRBD1 matches 9 bases. Germline-derived CDR1 and CDR2 are SGDLS and YYNGEE. V dropped 1 base and J dropped 4; count of bases not matched to a gene: 10. The CDR3 covers 17 residues.

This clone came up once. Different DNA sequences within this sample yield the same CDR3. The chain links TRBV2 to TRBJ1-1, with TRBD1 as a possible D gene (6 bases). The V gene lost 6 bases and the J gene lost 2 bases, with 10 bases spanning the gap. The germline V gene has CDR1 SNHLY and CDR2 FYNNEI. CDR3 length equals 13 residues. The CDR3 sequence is CASSLDSNTEAFF. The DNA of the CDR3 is TGTGCCAGCAGCCTGGACAGCAACACTGAAGCTTTCTTT.

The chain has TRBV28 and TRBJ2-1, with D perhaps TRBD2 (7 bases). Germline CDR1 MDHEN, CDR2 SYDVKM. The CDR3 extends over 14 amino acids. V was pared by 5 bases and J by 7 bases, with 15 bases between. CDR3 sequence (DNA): TGTGCCAGCAGTATGGGGGGGCTTATGAATGAGCAGTTCTTC. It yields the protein CASSMGGLMNEQFF.

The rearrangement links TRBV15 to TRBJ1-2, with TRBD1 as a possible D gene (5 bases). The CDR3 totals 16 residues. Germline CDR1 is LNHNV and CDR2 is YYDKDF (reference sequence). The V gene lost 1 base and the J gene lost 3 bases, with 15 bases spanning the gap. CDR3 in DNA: TGTGCCACCAGCAGAGGGGGGGGAGGGGATGACTATGGCTACACCTTC. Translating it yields CATSRGGGGDDYGYTF.

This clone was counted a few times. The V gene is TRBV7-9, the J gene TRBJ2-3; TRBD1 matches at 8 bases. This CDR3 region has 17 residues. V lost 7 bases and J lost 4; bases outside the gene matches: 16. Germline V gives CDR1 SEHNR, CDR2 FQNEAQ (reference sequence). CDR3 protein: CASMRGRRTGYSDTQYF. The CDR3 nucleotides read TGTGCCAGCATGCGTGGTCGTAGGACAGGGTATTCAGATACGCAGTATTTT.

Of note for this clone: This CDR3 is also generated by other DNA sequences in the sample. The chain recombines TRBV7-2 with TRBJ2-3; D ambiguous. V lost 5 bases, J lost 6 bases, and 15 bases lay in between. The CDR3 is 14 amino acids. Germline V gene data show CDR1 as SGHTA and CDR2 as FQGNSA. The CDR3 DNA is TGTGCCAGCAGCCCTGGAACTAAATTTGATACGCAGTATTTT. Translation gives CASSPGTKFDTQYF.

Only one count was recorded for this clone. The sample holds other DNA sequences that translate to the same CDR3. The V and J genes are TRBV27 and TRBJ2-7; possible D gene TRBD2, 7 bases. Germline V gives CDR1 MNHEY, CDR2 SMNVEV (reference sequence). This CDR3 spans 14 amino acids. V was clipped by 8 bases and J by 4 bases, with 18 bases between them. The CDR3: CASGLGAGAYEQYF. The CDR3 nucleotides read TGTGCCAGCGGGTTGGGGGCGGGGGCGTACGAGCAGTACTTC.

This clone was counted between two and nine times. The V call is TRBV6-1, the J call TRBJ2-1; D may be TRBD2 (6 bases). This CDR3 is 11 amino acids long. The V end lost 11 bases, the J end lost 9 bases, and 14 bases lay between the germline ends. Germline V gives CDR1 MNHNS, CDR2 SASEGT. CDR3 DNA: TGTGCCGCACGGGGGTCCGGTGAGCAGTTCTTC. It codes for CAARGSGEQFF.

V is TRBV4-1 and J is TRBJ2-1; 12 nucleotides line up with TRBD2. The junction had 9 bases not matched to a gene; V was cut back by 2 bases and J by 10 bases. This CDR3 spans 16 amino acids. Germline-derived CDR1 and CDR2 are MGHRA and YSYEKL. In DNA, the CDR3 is TGCGCCAGCAGCCAAAGCCCTAGCGGGGGGGCTAAAGAGCAGTTCTTC. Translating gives CASSQSPSGGAKEQFF.

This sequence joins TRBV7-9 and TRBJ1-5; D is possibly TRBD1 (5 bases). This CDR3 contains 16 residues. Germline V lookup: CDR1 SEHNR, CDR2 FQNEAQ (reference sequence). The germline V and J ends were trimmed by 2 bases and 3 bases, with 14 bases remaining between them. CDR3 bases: TGTGCCAGCAGCTTAAATCAGGGTGTAATCAATCAGCCCCAGCATTTT. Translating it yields CASSLNQGVINQPQHF.